This TCR beta chain derives from a study of blood T cells in healthy people across ages. Regarding the study as a whole: Diversity figures derived from one million T cells were judged to underestimate the true value. Comparison with aged donors showed that long-lived donors had more naive CD4+ cells and higher diversity.

The germline CDR1 and CDR2 sequences are SNHLY and FYNNEI. The CDR3 loop spans 16 amino acids. Using a J-beta primer mix together with a sample-barcoded 5' primer, a second PCR was run for 7 to 11 cycles. TCRdb independently ran MiXCR on the 5' RACE reads; one entry per CDR3 protein. The sample consists of 1.2 million to 1.5 million distinct CDR3 sequences, 59% of them appearing once. In regard to this clonotype: Its antigen is not identified.

The specimen sequenced was blood. The chain carries TRBV2 and TRBJ2-1; D gene unclear. TRBJ2-7 explains the end of the DNA better; the J call may be wrong. The TCR sequence derives from a young man in good health. The CDR3 spells CASRGLRGRPYNEQYF. Here the CDR3 DNA reads TGTGCCAGCAGGGGGTTGCGAGGCCGACCTTACAATGAGCAGTACTTC.